The clone carrying this T cell receptor (beta chain) came up many times. These data come from a study of T cells in Graves' hyperthyroidism and ophthalmopathy. CDR1 is MNHEY and CDR2 is SMNVEV in the germline V gene (reference sequence). The CDR3 is 13 residues long. V gave up 5 bases and J gave up 9 bases; unmatched junction bases: 9. The investigators amplified TCR beta CDR3 regions from RNA transcripts. First-round RT-PCR of the TCR CDR3 relied on the HTBI primer set. From the multiplex PCR reads, TCRdb called clonotypes with MiXCR, one entry per CDR3 protein. The table lists 400,000 to 500,000 distinct CDR3 sequences, about an eighth of them singletons.

The chain has TRBV27 and TRBJ2-7; 8 nucleotides line up with TRBD1. The TCR originated in a woman in her late teens or twenties with Graves' hyperthyroidism. Sequenced sample: blood. The CDR3 loop reads CASSPEDRVGQYF. Here the CDR3 DNA reads TGTGCCAGCAGTCCCGAGGACAGGGTCGGGCAGTACTTC.